This TCR beta chain came from a study of T cells in Graves' hyperthyroidism and ophthalmopathy (dated by TCRdb to between 2018 and 2021). General notes on the study: Peripheral blood was sampled at the time of initial diagnosis, prior to any treatment. Once sampling was done, hyperthyroidism patients were given methimazole at a starting dose of 30 mg daily, whereas ophthalmopathy patients were given high-dose intravenous methylprednisolone. The roughly 94 discovery patients were randomly divided into training and test sets at a 7:3 ratio. Whether ophthalmopathy could be predicted prospectively was tested in an independent validation cohort made up of about 18 hyperthyroidism patients plus 17 patients who later progressed to ophthalmopathy. To identify distinguishing TCR V-J signatures, a discovery cohort of around 100 patients was used, comprising 43 with Graves' ophthalmopathy and roughly 60 with stable Graves' hyperthyroidism. The paper describes TCR Vbeta CDR3 sequencing of around 140 peripheral blood samples, made up of around 41 ophthalmopathy patients, some 80 hyperthyroidism patients and 17 progressor patients. In several Graves' hyperthyroidism patients, the study also compared T-cell repertoires from thyroid tissue with T-cell repertoires from blood.

TCR beta CDR3 regions were amplified from RNA transcripts. The TCR CDR3 was subjected to a first round of RT-PCR using the HTBI primer set and the Qiagen OneStep RT-PCR kit. Libraries were constructed in a second round of multiplex PCR, after which size selection and purification were performed. Sequencing of the libraries was done on an Illumina HiSeq2000 using paired-end 100 bp reads. The paper's processing steps were these. SOAPnuke was used to process the raw data, removing reads that contained adapters or uncalled bases, had a mean Phred below 15, or lacked an exact match to the constant primer or identifier. COPE v1.2.5 was used to merge high-quality paired reads, and clonotypes were defined as unique nucleotide sequences. Clonotypes were aligned to IMGT TRBV, TRBD and TRBJ reference segments using MiTCR v1.1. The analysis included only V-J combinations with a frequency above 0.0001, which together covered more than 98% of the repertoires. A TCS score was defined as the ratio of F50 (clonal expansion) to E x V (chaos), with BLOSUM62-based TCRdist applied between CDR3 peptides within each V-J. Welch's t-statistics and random forest reduced roughly 530 V-J features to 13, which were used in a naive Bayes classifier (R e1071). The public reads were quality trimmed at Q25 with fastp and then assembled into clones with MiXCR by TCRdb, keeping productive beta chains. Each CDR3 protein gets just one entry, which takes the most common genes and DNA from the rows behind it. These V and J calls derive from TCRdb rather than the authors' analysis. Present in this sample are 300,000 to 350,000 distinct CDR3 sequences, approximately 15% of which were seen just once. The ten largest clones represent about 22% of the sample.

A patient counted as having stable Graves' hyperthyroidism if no progression to ophthalmopathy occurred over 18 months of follow-up. The hyperthyroidism patients were between 18 and 65 years old and newly diagnosed, with a disease duration of less than 2 months. The study excluded patients with uncontrolled infections, other autoimmune diseases, pregnancy or lactation. Diagnoses relied on clinical symptoms, serum thyroxine and TRAb, thyroid ultrasound and orbital computed tomography. Ficoll-Paque density gradient centrifugation was used to isolate PBMCs from approximately 10 ml of fresh peripheral blood. Total RNA was extracted using Trizol reagent, and RNA quality was assessed on an Agilent 2100 Bioanalyzer. There are a few counts of this clonotype. It has no known antigen specificity. The record has no base qualities; no much larger clone is one base away. Study-wide findings and limitations: In validation, the model predicted progression to ophthalmopathy a median of 6.5 months before onset, with about 70% sensitivity and roughly 79% specificity. A 13 V-J signature model separated ophthalmopathy from stable hyperthyroidism, with roughly 88% sensitivity and 81% to 83% specificity in cross-validation and 80%/75% in testing. Sample size was not statistically predetermined, and blinding of investigators to group allocation was not performed. Blood samples also contained most of the expanded thyroid clonotypes (frequency above 0.001), which suggests that blood repertoires may reflect thyroid immune responses.

The sequenced sample was blood. The sequence came from a woman in her thirties with Graves' hyperthyroidism.

This receptor has the CDR3 CASSRIGTDTQYF. The base sequence is TGTGCCAGTTCCCGGATTGGCACAGATACGCAGTATTTT. The chain uses TRBV18 and TRBJ2-3; no D gene call is confident. The germline V gene supplies CDR1 KGHSH and CDR2 LQKENI. The CDR3 covers 13 residues, taking in both the cysteine and the phenylalanine. The entry retains the CDR3 DNA only, 39 bases that are in frame from base 1. V drops 9 bases and J drops 1 base, leaving 11 bases in between.